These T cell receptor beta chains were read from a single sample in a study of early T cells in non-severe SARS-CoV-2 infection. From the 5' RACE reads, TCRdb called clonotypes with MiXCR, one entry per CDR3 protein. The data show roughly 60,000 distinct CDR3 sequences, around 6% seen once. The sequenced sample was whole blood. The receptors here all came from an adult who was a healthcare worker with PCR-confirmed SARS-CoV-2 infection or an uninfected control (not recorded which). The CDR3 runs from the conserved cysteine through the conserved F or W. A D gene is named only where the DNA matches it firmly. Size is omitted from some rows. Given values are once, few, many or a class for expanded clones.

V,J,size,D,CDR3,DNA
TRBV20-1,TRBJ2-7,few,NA,CSARIATPGEQYF,TGCAGTGCCCGAATCGCGACTCCCGGCGAGCAGTACTTC
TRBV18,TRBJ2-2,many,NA,CASSPELGTNTGELFF,TGTGCCAGCTCACCAGAGCTGGGGACTAACACCGGGGAGCTGTTTTTT
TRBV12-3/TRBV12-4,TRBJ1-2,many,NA,CASSLVPRDGGYTF,TGTGCCAGCAGTTTAGTGCCCAGGGATGGTGGCTACACCTTC
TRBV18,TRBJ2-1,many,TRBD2,CASSPGLAGEGGYNEQFF,TGTGCCAGCTCACCAGGGCTAGCGGGAGAAGGGGGCTACAATGAGCAGTTCTTC
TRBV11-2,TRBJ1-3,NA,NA,CASSFEKGNTIYF,TGTGCCAGCAGCTTCGAAAAGGGAAACACCATATATTTT
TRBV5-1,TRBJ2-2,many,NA,CASSGKTGNTGELFF,TGCGCCAGCAGCGGTAAGACAGGAAACACCGGGGAGCTGTTTTTT
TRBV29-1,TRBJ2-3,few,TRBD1,CSVSTQGLSTDTQYF,TGCAGCGTCAGTACACAGGGGTTGAGCACAGATACGCAGTATTTT
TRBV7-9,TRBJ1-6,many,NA,CASSSSGGGAGLALHF,TGTGCCAGCAGCTCATCGGGCGGGGGCGCGGGGTTAGCCCTCCACTTT
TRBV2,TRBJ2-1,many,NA,CASSVDLGAEQFF,TGTGCCAGCAGTGTCGATCTCGGGGCTGAGCAGTTCTTC
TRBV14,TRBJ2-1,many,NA,CASSPHGRGYNEQFF,TGTGCCAGCAGCCCCCATGGGCGGGGCTACAATGAGCAGTTCTTC
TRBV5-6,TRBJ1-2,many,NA,CASRALTGYTF,TGTGCCAGCAGAGCATTGACTGGCTACACCTTC
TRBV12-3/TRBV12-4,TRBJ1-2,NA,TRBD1,CASSFGGGGYTF,TGTGCCAGCAGTTTCGGAGGGGGCGGCTACACCTTC
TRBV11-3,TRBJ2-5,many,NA,CASSPGHQETQYF,TGTGCCAGCAGCCCGGGACACCAAGAGACCCAGTACTTC
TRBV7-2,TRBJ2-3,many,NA,CASSFGVRRSDTQYF,TGTGCCAGCAGCTTCGGGGTGCGGAGGTCTGATACGCAGTATTTT